Below, one TCR beta chain is given with its context. Its antigen remains unknown. This CDR3 contains 15 residues. Trimming cost V 7 bases and J 2 bases; bases outside gene matches: 8. Looked up from germline, CDR1 is MDHEN and CDR2 is SYDVKM. Some clones are missing from TCRdb's copy, which holds only in-frame ones; the method was immunoSEQ multiplex PCR. The table records 35,000 to 50,000 clones, 93% of them present only once. The data belong to a study of cytomegalovirus exposure and HLA in healthy donors. Study observations and caveats: Reportedly, diagnosis of cytomegalovirus status by the classifier showed high specificity and sensitivity.

The sample taken for sequencing was PBMCs. The V call is TRBV28, the J call TRBJ1-5; 7 positions match TRBD1. This clonotype was sampled from a woman between 18 and 29 years old in good health and CMV-seronegative. CDR3 sequence reads: CASKPGTVGNQPQHF. CDR3 DNA: TGTGCCAGCAAACCCGGGACAGTTGGCAATCAGCCCCAGCATTTT.